This TCR beta chain originates from a study of control samples from healthy donors and cancer patients. V was pared by 4 bases and J by 7 bases, with 16 bases between. CDR3 length equals 15 residues. The V gene's germline CDR1 is MGHDK and CDR2 SYGVNS. Generated by immunoSEQ multiplex PCR, the TCRdb table keeps only in-frame clones and is missing some. This sample carries some 130,000 clones, 92% of them seen once, and the ten largest clones take 2.1%. This TCR was recovered from a woman aged 45-65 years in good health. The chain links TRBV25-1 to TRBJ1-4; possibly TRBD1 for D (5 bases). Sequencing input: blood. The CDR3 nucleotides read TGTGCCAGCAGTGGCTCACGGGGGATAGGTGAAAAACTGTTTTTT. This translates into CASSGSRGIGEKLFF. The full variable domain, in which reference TRBV25-1 and TRBJ1-4 provide the parts outside the CDR3, is EADIYQTPRYLVIGTGKKITLECSQTMGHDKMYWYQQDPGMELHLIHYSYGVNSTEKGDLSSESTVSRIRTEHFPLTLESARPSHTSQYLCASSGSRGIGEKLFFGSGTQLSVL.